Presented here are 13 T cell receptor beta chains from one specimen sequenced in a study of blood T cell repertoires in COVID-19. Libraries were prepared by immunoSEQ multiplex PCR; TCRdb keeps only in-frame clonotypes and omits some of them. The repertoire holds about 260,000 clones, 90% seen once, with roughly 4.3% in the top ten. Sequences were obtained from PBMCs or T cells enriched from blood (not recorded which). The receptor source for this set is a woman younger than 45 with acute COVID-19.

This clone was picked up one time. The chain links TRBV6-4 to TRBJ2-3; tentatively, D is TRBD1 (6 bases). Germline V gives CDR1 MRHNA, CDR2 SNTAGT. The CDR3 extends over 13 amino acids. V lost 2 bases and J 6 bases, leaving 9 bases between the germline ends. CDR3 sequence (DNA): TGTGCCAGCAGTGACCGGACAGAGGATACGCAGTATTTT. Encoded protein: CASSDRTEDTQYF.

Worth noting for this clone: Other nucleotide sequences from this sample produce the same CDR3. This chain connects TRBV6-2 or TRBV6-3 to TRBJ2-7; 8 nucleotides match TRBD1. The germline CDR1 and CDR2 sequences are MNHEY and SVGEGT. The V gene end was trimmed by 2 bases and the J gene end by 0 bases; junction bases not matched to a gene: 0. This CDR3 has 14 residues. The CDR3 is CASSYGQGSYEQYF. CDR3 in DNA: TGTGCCAGCAGTTACGGACAGGGCTCCTACGAGCAGTACTTC.

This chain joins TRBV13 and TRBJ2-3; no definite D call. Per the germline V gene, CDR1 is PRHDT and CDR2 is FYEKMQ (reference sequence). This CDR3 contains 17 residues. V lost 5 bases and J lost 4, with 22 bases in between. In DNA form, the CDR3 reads TGTGCCAGCAGCCCCGTCTTCGGATCAAGAGGCCCAGATACGCAGTATTTT. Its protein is CASSPVFGSRGPDTQYF. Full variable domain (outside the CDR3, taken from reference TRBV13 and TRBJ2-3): AAGVIQSPRHLIKEKRETATLKCYPIPRHDTVYWYQQGPGQDPQFLISFYEKMQSDKGSIPDRFSAQQFSDYHSELNMSSLELGDSALYFCASSPVFGSRGPDTQYFGPGTRLTVL.

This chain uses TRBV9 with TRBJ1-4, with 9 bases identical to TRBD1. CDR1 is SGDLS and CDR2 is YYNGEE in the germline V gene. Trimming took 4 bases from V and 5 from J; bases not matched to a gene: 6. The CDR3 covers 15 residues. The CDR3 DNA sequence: TGTGCCAGCAGCTCAGACAGGGGGTTAAATGAAAAACTGTTTTTT. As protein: CASSSDRGLNEKLFF.

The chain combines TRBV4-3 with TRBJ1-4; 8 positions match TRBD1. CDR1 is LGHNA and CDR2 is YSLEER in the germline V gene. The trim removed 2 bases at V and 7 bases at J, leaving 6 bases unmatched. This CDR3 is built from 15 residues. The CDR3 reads CASSQSGTGIEKLFF. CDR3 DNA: TGCGCCAGCAGCCAATCCGGGACAGGAATTGAAAAACTGTTTTTT.

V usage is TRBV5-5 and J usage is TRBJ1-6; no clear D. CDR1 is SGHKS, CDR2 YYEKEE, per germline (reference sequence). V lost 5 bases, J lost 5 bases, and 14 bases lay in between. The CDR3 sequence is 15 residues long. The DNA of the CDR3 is TGTGCCAGCAGTCTACGGAATGGAGATAATTCACCCCTCCACTTT. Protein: CASSLRNGDNSPLHF.

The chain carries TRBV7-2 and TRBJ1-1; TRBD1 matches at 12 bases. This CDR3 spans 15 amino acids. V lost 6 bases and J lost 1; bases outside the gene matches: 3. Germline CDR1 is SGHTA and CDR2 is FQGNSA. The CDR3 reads CASRRDRGPNTEAFF. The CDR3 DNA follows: TGTGCCAGCAGACGGGACAGGGGGCCGAACACTGAAGCTTTCTTT.

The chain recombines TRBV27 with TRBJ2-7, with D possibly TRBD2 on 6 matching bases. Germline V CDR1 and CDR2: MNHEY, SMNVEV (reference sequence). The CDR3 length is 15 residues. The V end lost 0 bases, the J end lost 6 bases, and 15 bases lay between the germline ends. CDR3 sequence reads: CASSLSSSGLGEQYF. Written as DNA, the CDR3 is TGTGCCAGCAGTTTATCCTCCAGCGGGCTGGGCGAGCAGTACTTC.

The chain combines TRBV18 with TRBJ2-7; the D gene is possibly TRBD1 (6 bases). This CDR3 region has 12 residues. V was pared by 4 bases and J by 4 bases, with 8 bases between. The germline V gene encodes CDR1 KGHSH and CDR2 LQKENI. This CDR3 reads CASSLDRYEQYF. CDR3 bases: TGTGCCAGCTCACTAGACAGGTACGAGCAGTACTTC.

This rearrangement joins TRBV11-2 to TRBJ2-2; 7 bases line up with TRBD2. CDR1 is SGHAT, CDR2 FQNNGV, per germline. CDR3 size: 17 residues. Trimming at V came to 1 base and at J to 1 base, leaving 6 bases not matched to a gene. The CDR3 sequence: CASSLGRGRENTGELFF. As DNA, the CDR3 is TGTGCCAGCAGCTTAGGTCGGGGGAGGGAGAACACCGGGGAGCTGTTTTTT.

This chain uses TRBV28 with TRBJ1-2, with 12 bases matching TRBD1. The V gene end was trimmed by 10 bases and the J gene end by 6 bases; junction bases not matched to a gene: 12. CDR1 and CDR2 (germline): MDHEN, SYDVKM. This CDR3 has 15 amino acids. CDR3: CAIPLTGQGADGYTF. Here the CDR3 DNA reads TGTGCCATCCCCTTAACGGGACAGGGGGCGGATGGCTACACCTTC.

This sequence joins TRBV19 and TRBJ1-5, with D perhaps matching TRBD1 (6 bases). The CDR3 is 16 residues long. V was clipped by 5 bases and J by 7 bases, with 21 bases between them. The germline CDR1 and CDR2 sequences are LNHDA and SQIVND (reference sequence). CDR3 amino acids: CASSPRDTERTQPQHF. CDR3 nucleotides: TGTGCCAGTAGTCCTAGGGACACAGAAAGAACCCAGCCCCAGCATTTT.

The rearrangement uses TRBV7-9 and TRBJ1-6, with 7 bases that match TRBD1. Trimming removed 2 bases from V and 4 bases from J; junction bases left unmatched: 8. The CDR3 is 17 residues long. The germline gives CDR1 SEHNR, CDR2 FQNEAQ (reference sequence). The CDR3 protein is CASSLLLGTDYNSPLHF. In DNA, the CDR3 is TGTGCCAGCAGCTTACTGCTTGGGACAGATTATAATTCACCCCTCCACTTT.